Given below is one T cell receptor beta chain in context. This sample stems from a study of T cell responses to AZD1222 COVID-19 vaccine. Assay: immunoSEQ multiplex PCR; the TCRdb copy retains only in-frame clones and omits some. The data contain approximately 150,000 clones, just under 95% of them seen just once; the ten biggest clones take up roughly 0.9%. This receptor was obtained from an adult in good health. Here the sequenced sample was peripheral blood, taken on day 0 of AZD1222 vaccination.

The CDR3 sequence is CAIRKGDYGYTF. CDR3 nucleotides: TGTGCCATCAGGAAGGGGGACTATGGCTACACCTTC. V and J are TRBV10-3 and TRBJ1-2, with TRBD1 as a possible D gene (6 bases). Per germline, CDR1 ENHRY and CDR2 SYGVKD. The V end was cut by 6 bases, the J end by 3 bases, with 8 bases between. The CDR3 is 12 amino acids.